The 26 T cell receptor beta chains given below trace back to one sample, sequenced in a study of blood T cell repertoires in COVID-19 (dated by TCRdb to 2020 to 2021). Library prep was done by the immunoSEQ multiplex PCR assay. TCRdb obtained this table from immuneACCESS and retained in-frame rearrangements with V and J assigned. These tables miss some clones; where compared with another copy, unresolved V genes account for less than half of the shortfall, and the remainder is unexplained. The sample table records under 500,000 clones; about 85% of these occur just once. The ten biggest clones cover 1.5% to 2% of the sample. Sequencing was carried out using PBMCs or T cells enriched from blood (not recorded which). The receptors were sampled from a woman under 30 with acute COVID-19.

The chain uses TRBV6-5 and TRBJ2-1; TRBD1 agrees at 9 bases. The CDR3 loop spans 16 amino acids. The germline CDR1 and CDR2 sequences are MNHEY and SVGAGI. V gave up 0 bases and J gave up 3 bases; unmatched junction bases: 3. The CDR3 region has the DNA TGTGCCAGCAGTTACTCCGGGACAGGGTACTACAATGAGCAGTTCTTC. It translates to CASSYSGTGYYNEQFF.

The V gene is TRBV29-1, the J gene TRBJ2-1, with no clear D. Germline V gives CDR1 SQVTM, CDR2 ANQGSEA. The CDR3 consists of 12 residues. The CDR3 nucleotides are TGCACCACCGGTCGAACGGGCAATGAGCAGTTCTTC. This gives the protein CTTGRTGNEQFF.

This chain connects TRBV15 to TRBJ1-6; D not certain. Germline lookup yields CDR1 LNHNV and CDR2 YYDKDF (reference sequence). The CDR3 runs to 13 residues. Trimming took off 8 bases at V and 2 bases at J, with 7 bases between the two ends. DNA for the CDR3: TGTGCCACCGTCAGTACCTATAATTCACCCCTCCACTTT. Translated, it gives CATVSTYNSPLHF.

This chain joins TRBV27 and TRBJ2-1; D may be TRBD2 (5 bases). From germline, CDR1 is MNHEY and CDR2 SMNVEV (reference sequence). The CDR3 extends over 14 amino acids. The germline V and J ends were trimmed by 2 bases and 4 bases, with 9 bases remaining between them. Here the CDR3 DNA reads TGTGCCAGCAGTTTACGGACTTCTTACAATGAGCAGTTCTTC. Translation gives CASSLRTSYNEQFF.

Only one count was recorded for this clone. The chain is built from TRBV18 and TRBJ1-1, with D unresolved. The germline V gene has CDR1 KGHSH and CDR2 LQKENI. The germline V and J ends were trimmed by 1 base and 6 bases, with 6 bases remaining between them. This CDR3 is 12 amino acids long. The CDR3 loop is CASSPRDAEAFF. CDR3 nucleotide sequence: TGTGCCAGCTCACCACGAGATGCTGAAGCTTTCTTT.

The CDR3 here is CASRQGYGYTF. In DNA, the CDR3 is TGTGCCAGTAGACAGGGCTATGGCTACACCTTC. This chain links TRBV6-5 with TRBJ1-2; TRBD1 matches at 7 bases. The CDR3 sequence is 11 residues long. The germline gives CDR1 MNHEY, CDR2 SVGAGI. V shed 9 bases, J shed 4 bases, and the junction held 2 bases outside the gene matches.

The chain employs TRBV10-3 and TRBJ2-2, with TRBD1 matching over 9 bases. Germline CDR1 ENHRY, CDR2 SYGVKD. This CDR3 contains 15 residues. V dropped 11 bases and J dropped 1; count of bases not matched to a gene: 8. The CDR3 spells CAVSPGQGNTGELFF. The CDR3 region has the DNA TGTGCCGTTTCTCCGGGACAGGGGAACACCGGGGAGCTGTTTTTT.

This clone occurred a few times. The J gene is TRBJ1-1, the V gene TRBV2, with D perhaps matching TRBD1 (5 bases). Germline V gene sequence: CDR1 SNHLY, CDR2 FYNNEI. The CDR3 consists of 14 residues. The V and J ends lost 6 bases and 1 base respectively, with 12 bases between them. CDR3 sequence: CASSPGGGNTEAFF. For the CDR3, the DNA is TGTGCCAGCAGCCCTGGGGGGGGGAACACTGAAGCTTTCTTT.

This chain links TRBV5-6 with TRBJ2-2; 9 bases align to TRBD2. V lost 2 bases, J lost 5 bases, and 7 bases stayed unmatched. Germline V lookup: CDR1 SGHDT, CDR2 YYEEEE. CDR3 length equals 16 residues. CDR3 sequence (DNA): TGTGCCAGCAGCTTTAAATGGACTAGCGATACCGGGGAGCTGTTTTTT. This translates into CASSFKWTSDTGELFF.

The chain couples TRBV4-2 to TRBJ2-1, with D possibly matching TRBD1 (6 bases). V was clipped by 6 bases and J by 8 bases, with 8 bases between them. The CDR3 has 11 amino acids. Germline values: CDR1 LGHNA, CDR2 YNFKEQ. For the CDR3, the DNA is TGTGCCAGCAGTAAGGGGGATGAGCAGTTCTTC. Its translation is CASSKGDEQFF.

This clone was counted a single time. The rearrangement links TRBV12-3 or TRBV12-4 to TRBJ1-5, with D uncertain. The CDR3 spans 13 residues. Trimming took 3 bases from V and 3 from J, leaving 6 bases between them. CDR3 in DNA: TGTGCCAGCAGTTTCACAAACAATCAGCCCCAGCATTTT. Residues: CASSFTNNQPQHF.

This rearrangement joins TRBV10-3 to TRBJ2-3; tentatively, D is TRBD1 (6 bases). Germline V lookup: CDR1 ENHRY, CDR2 SYGVKD. CDR3 size: 14 residues. V lost 4 bases and J 5 bases, leaving 13 bases between the germline ends. This CDR3 is CAISGTPGQDTQYF. Here the CDR3 DNA reads TGTGCCATCAGTGGCACCCCGGGACAAGATACGCAGTATTTT.

The J gene is TRBJ1-5, the V gene TRBV6-2 or TRBV6-3, with a possible D match to TRBD1 (6 bases). The V and J ends lost 5 bases and 7 bases respectively, with 12 bases between them. The CDR3 runs 13 residues. Germline CDR1 and CDR2: MNHEY and SVGEGT. The CDR3 sequence: CASSGTFFQPQHF. CDR3 nucleotides: TGTGCCAGCAGTGGGACATTTTTCCAGCCCCAGCATTTT.

The genes are TRBV5-5 and TRBJ2-1; D is perhaps TRBD1 (6 bases). The germline CDR1 and CDR2 sequences are SGHKS and YYEKEE (reference sequence). V was shortened by 3 bases and J by 0 bases, with 16 bases between the two germline ends. The CDR3 extends over 17 amino acids. CDR3 loop: CASSWGLWRNSYNEQFF. CDR3 bases: TGTGCCAGCAGCTGGGGGCTTTGGCGGAACTCCTACAATGAGCAGTTCTTC.

The chain is built from TRBV24-1 and TRBJ2-1, with 13 bases lining up with TRBD2. Germline lookup yields CDR1 KGHDR and CDR2 SFDVKD. Unmatched junction bases numbered 6, after V lost 5 bases and J lost 9 bases. The CDR3 loop spans 15 amino acids. The CDR3 DNA follows: TGTGCCACCAGTGTCACTAGCGGGGGGGGATCTGAGCAGTTCTTC. Protein: CATSVTSGGGSEQFF.

The V and J genes are TRBV7-8 and TRBJ2-1; 7 bases agree with TRBD2. In germline, CDR1 is SGHVS, CDR2 FQNEAQ. V lost 1 base, J lost 0 bases, and 6 bases stayed unmatched. This CDR3 spans 17 amino acids. The DNA of the CDR3 is TGTGCCAGCAGCTTAGGATCTCTAGCGGCCTCCTACAATGAGCAGTTCTTC. Its protein product is CASSLGSLAASYNEQFF.

The CDR3 loop is CASSQVQGVHYGYTF. CDR3 DNA: TGCGCCAGCAGCCAAGTACAGGGGGTGCACTATGGCTACACCTTC. The genes are TRBV4-1 and TRBJ1-2; 8 nucleotides align to TRBD1. The CDR3 is 15 residues long. The germline V gene has CDR1 MGHRA and CDR2 YSYEKL. With V trimmed by 1 base and J by 3 bases, 4 bases remained unmatched.

V and J are TRBV2 and TRBJ2-1, with TRBD1 matching over 9 bases. With V trimmed by 3 bases and J by 7 bases, 4 bases remained unmatched. The CDR3 has 14 residues. CDR1 is SNHLY, CDR2 FYNNEI, per germline. CDR3 nucleotide sequence: TGTGCCAGCAGTGAGGGACAGGGAAAAAATGAGCAGTTCTTC. This sequence encodes CASSEGQGKNEQFF.

V is TRBV12-3 or TRBV12-4 and J is TRBJ1-1; D is unresolved. Trimming took off 6 bases at V and 3 bases at J, with 5 bases between the two ends. The CDR3 is made up of 11 amino acids. The CDR3 sequence: CASSPDTEAFF. The CDR3 DNA follows: TGTGCCAGCAGCCCAGACACTGAAGCTTTCTTT.

This chain joins TRBV15 and TRBJ2-4; 7 positions agree with TRBD1. The germline gives CDR1 LNHNV, CDR2 YYDKDF (reference sequence). After removal of 3 bases from V and 3 bases from J, the junction contained 11 bases not matched to a gene. The CDR3 runs to 17 residues. CDR3 sequence reads: CATSRKGTAWDKNIQYF. In nucleotides, the CDR3 is TGTGCCACCAGCAGGAAAGGGACAGCCTGGGACAAAAACATTCAGTACTTC.

The chain carries TRBV13 and TRBJ2-7, with no clear D. The CDR3 is made up of 11 amino acids. The V and J ends lost 0 bases and 13 bases respectively, with 10 bases between them. Germline CDR1 reads PRHDT; CDR2 reads FYEKMQ (reference sequence). This CDR3 is CASSLGGETYF. For the CDR3, the DNA is TGTGCCAGCAGCTTAGGGGGTGAGACATACTTC.

The CDR3 loop is CASKRDSSYNSPLHF. As DNA, the CDR3 is TGTGCCAGCAAACGAGACAGCTCCTATAATTCACCCCTCCACTTT. The chain employs TRBV11-2 and TRBJ1-6; D may be TRBD1 (5 bases). V was shortened by 7 bases and J by 0 bases, with 10 bases between the two germline ends. Germline values: CDR1 SGHAT, CDR2 FQNNGV. CDR3 size: 15 residues.

V usage is TRBV27 and J usage is TRBJ1-2; perhaps TRBD1 as D (5 bases). Trimming stripped 2 bases from V and 4 bases from J, with 11 bases between. Per the germline V gene, CDR1 is MNHEY and CDR2 is SMNVEV (reference sequence). The CDR3 is 14 residues long. The CDR3 loop is CASSLTRQGYGYTF. CDR3 sequence (DNA): TGTGCCAGCAGTTTAACTCGCCAGGGCTATGGCTACACCTTC.

The J gene is TRBJ1-4, the V gene TRBV2; no definite D call. V lost 0 bases and J 7 bases, leaving 12 bases between the germline ends. CDR1 is SNHLY, CDR2 FYNNEI, per germline. The CDR3 is 15 amino acids. The CDR3 loop is CASSEALGDTEKLFF. CDR3 coding DNA: TGTGCCAGCAGTGAAGCGCTCGGGGATACTGAAAAACTGTTTTTT.

Only one count was recorded for this clone. The genes are TRBV2 and TRBJ1-4; the match to TRBD1 covers 8 bases. CDR1 is SNHLY, CDR2 FYNNEI, per germline. This CDR3 is built from 14 residues. The trim removed 10 bases at V and 8 bases at J, leaving 12 bases unmatched. In nucleotides, the CDR3 is TGTGCCACCCAAATTGACAGGGGTCGGGAAAAACTGTTTTTT. Translated, it gives CATQIDRGREKLFF.

The V gene is TRBV19, the J gene TRBJ1-1; 10 bases fit TRBD1. Germline V CDR1 and CDR2: LNHDA, SQIVND (reference sequence). The ends lost 6 bases at V and 5 bases at J; junction bases unmatched: 3. This CDR3 region has 13 residues. In DNA form, the CDR3 reads TGTGCCAGTAGGGGGACAGGGGAGACTGAAGCTTTCTTT. Translation: CASRGTGETEAFF.